This is a list of T cell receptor beta chains from one sample in a study of T cell responses to AZD1222 COVID-19 vaccine. TCRdb's table, derived via immunoSEQ multiplex PCR, lists solely in-frame clones and lacks some. There are over 100,000 clones in the sample; approximately 90% occur only once, and under 9% lies in the top ten. Specimen: peripheral blood, collected on day 0 of AZD1222 vaccination. These receptors originate from an adult in good health. CDR3s leave out the opening cysteine and the closing phenylalanine or tryptophan.

J gene: TRBJ2-7; V gene: TRBV3-1/TRBV3-2; CDR3 protein: ASSHLYDFSYEQY
J gene: TRBJ1-1; V gene: TRBV6-5; CDR3 protein: ASSYSPGNTEAF
J gene: TRBJ1-2; V gene: TRBV5-1; CDR3 protein: ASTPGTDNYGYT
J gene: TRBJ1-4; V gene: TRBV5-1; CDR3 protein: ASSLDGPKLF
J gene: TRBJ2-5; V gene: TRBV12-3/TRBV12-4; CDR3 protein: ASSPSSGTQY
J gene: TRBJ2-7; V gene: TRBV18; CDR3 protein: ASSPSLDSRDEQY
J gene: TRBJ1-2; V gene: TRBV15; CDR3 protein: ATSRVLGQGAGGYT
J gene: TRBJ2-3; V gene: TRBV7-3; CDR3 protein: ASSLNEGDTQY
J gene: TRBJ2-7; V gene: TRBV7-6; CDR3 protein: ASGVRYEQY
J gene: TRBJ2-7; V gene: TRBV4-2; CDR3 protein: ASSQGGTGGYEQY
J gene: TRBJ2-7; V gene: TRBV6-4; CDR3 protein: ASSENRGSYEQY
J gene: TRBJ1-2; V gene: TRBV10-3; CDR3 protein: AISIGADRGKKAGYT
J gene: TRBJ2-1; V gene: TRBV7-9; CDR3 protein: ASSPNAALDEQF
J gene: TRBJ2-2; V gene: TRBV24-1; CDR3 protein: ATSESVGNTGELF
J gene: TRBJ1-2; V gene: TRBV29-1; CDR3 protein: STPGGGYGYT
J gene: TRBJ2-1; V gene: TRBV11-2; CDR3 protein: ASSYTPQTYNEQF
J gene: TRBJ2-7; V gene: TRBV7-4; CDR3 protein: ASSTRTHYEQY
J gene: TRBJ2-5; V gene: TRBV5-4; CDR3 protein: ASSLGGTQETQY
J gene: TRBJ2-3; V gene: TRBV19; CDR3 protein: ASSTGLAEADTQY
J gene: TRBJ1-6; V gene: TRBV6-5; CDR3 protein: ASSYSRELGNSPLH
J gene: TRBJ1-1; V gene: TRBV3-1/TRBV3-2; CDR3 protein: ASSQDGRPRGAF
J gene: TRBJ2-7; V gene: TRBV7-9; CDR3 protein: ASSSRAVYEQY
J gene: TRBJ2-7; V gene: TRBV5-6; CDR3 protein: ASSLNVREQY
J gene: TRBJ1-1; V gene: TRBV7-8; CDR3 protein: ASSLEGSRKTGFATEAF
J gene: TRBJ1-4; V gene: TRBV30; CDR3 protein: AWGGQGGEKLF
J gene: TRBJ1-1; V gene: TRBV6-5; CDR3 protein: ASSSGRQNTEAF
J gene: TRBJ1-1; V gene: TRBV6-1; CDR3 protein: ASSDTTGVTEAF
J gene: TRBJ2-1; V gene: TRBV29-1; CDR3 protein: SVVGARVYNEQF